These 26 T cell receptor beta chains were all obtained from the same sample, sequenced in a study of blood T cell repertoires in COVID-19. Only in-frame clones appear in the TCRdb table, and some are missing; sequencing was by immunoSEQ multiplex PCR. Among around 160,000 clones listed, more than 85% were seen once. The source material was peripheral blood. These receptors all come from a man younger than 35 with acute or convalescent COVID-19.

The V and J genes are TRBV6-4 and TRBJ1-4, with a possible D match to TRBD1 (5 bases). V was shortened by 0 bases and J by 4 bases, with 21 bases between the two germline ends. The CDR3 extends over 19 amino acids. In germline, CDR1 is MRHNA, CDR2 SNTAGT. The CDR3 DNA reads TGTGCCAGCAGTGACTCCAAACAATCCAATGACAGAGATAATGAAAAACTGTTTTTT. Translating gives CASSDSKQSNDRDNEKLFF.

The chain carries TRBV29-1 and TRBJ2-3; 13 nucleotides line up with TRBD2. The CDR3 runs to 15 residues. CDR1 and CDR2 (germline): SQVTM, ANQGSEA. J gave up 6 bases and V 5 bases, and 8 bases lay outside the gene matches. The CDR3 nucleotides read TGCAGCGTTATACCTGGGACTAGCGGGATCGATACGCAGTATTTT. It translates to CSVIPGTSGIDTQYF.

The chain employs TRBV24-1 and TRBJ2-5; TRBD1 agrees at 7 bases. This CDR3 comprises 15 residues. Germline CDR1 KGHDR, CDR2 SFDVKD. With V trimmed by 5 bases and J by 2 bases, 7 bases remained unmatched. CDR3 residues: CATSARDSHQETQYF. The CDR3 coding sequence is TGTGCCACCAGTGCGAGGGACAGCCATCAAGAGACCCAGTACTTC.

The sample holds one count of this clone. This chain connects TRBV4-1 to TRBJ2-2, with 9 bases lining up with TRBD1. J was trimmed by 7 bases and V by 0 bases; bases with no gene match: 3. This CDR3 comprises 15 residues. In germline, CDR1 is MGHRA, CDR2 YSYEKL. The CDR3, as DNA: TGCGCCAGCAGCCAAGAGGGACAGGGACACGGGGAGCTGTTTTTT. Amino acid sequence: CASSQEGQGHGELFF.

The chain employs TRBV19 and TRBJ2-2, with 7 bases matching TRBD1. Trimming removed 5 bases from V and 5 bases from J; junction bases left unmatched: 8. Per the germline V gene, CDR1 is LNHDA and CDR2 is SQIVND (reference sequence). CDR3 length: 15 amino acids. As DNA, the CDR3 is TGTGCCAGTAGTCCCGGGACAGCCCAGACCGGGGAGCTGTTTTTT. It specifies CASSPGTAQTGELFF. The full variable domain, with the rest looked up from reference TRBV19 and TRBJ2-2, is DGGITQSPKYLFRKEGQNVTLSCEQNLNHDAMYWYRQDPGQGLRLIYYSQIVNDFQKGDIAEGYSVSREKKESFPLTVTSAQKNPTAFYLCASSPGTAQTGELFFGEGSRLTVL.

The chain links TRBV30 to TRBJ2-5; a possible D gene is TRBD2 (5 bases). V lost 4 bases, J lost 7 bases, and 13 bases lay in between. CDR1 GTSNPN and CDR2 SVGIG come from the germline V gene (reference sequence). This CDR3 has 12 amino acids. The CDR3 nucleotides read TGTGCCTGGACCCACAACGAGGGGACCCAGTACTTC. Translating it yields CAWTHNEGTQYF.

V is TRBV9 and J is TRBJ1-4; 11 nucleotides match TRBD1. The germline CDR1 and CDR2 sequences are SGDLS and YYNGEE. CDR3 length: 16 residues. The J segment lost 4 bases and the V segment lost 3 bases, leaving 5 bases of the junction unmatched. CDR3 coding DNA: TGTGCCAGCAGCGGGGGACAGGGGGACCATAATGAAAAACTGTTTTTT. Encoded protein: CASSGGQGDHNEKLFF.

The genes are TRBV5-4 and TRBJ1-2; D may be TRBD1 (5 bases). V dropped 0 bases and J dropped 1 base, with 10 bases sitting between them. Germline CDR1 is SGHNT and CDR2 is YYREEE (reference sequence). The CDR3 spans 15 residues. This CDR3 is CASSLVDSLNYGYTF. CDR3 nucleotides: TGTGCCAGCAGCTTGGTTGACAGCCTTAACTATGGCTACACCTTC.

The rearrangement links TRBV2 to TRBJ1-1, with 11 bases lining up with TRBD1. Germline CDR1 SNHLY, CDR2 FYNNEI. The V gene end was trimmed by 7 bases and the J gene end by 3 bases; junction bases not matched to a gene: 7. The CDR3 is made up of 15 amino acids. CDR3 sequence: CASTSRDRGYTEAFF. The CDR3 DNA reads TGTGCCAGCACCTCCCGGGACAGGGGGTACACTGAAGCTTTCTTT.

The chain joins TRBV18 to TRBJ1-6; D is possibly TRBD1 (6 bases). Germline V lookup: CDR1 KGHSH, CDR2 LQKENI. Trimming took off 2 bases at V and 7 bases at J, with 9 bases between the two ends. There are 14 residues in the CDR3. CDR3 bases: TGTGCCAGCTCACCAAAGGGGGACAATTCACCCCTCCACTTT. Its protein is CASSPKGDNSPLHF.

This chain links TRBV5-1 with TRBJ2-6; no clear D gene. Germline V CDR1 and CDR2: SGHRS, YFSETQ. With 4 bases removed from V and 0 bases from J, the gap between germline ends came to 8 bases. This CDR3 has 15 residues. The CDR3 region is CASSVYSSGANVLTF. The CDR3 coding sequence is TGCGCCAGCAGCGTTTACAGCTCTGGGGCCAACGTCCTGACTTTC. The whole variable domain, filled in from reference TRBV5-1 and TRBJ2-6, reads KAGVTQTPRYLIKTRGQQVTLSCSPISGHRSVSWYQQTPGQGLQFLFEYFSETQRNKGNFPGRFSGRQFSNSRSEMNVSTLELGDSALYLCASSVYSSGANVLTFGAGSRLTVL.

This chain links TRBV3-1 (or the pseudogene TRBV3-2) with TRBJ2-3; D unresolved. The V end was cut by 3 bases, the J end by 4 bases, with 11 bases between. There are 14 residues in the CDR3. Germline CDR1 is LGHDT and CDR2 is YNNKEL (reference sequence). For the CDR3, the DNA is TGTGCCAGCAGCCATGAGGTATTAGCAGATACGCAGTATTTT. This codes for CASSHEVLADTQYF.

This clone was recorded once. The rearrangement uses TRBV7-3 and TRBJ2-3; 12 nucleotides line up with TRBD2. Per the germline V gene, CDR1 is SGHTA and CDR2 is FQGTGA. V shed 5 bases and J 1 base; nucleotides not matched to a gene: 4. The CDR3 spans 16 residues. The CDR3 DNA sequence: TGTGCCAGCAGCCGACGGACTAGCGGGGGCACAGATACGCAGTATTTT. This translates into CASSRRTSGGTDTQYF.

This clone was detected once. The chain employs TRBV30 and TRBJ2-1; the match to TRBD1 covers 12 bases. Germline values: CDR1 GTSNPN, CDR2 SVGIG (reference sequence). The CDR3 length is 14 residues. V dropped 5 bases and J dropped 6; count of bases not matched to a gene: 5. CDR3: CAWSRDRGLNEQFF. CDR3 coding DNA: TGTGCCTGGTCCCGGGACAGGGGGCTCAATGAGCAGTTCTTC.

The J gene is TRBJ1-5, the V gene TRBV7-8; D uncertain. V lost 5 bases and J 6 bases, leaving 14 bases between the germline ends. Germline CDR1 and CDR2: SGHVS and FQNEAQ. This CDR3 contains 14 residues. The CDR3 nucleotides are TGTGCCAGCAGCGGTACCCCCTCGGGTCAGCCCCAGCATTTT. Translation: CASSGTPSGQPQHF.

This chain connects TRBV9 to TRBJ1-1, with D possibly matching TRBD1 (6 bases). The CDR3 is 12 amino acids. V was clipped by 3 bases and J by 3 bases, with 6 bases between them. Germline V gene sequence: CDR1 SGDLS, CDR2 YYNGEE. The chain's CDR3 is CASSDRDTEAFF. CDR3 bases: TGTGCCAGCAGCGACAGGGACACTGAAGCTTTCTTT.

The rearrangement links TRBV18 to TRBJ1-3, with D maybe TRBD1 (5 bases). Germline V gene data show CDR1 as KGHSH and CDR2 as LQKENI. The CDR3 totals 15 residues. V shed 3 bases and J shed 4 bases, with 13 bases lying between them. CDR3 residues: CASSPGGRAGNTIYF. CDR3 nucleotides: TGTGCCAGCTCACCGGGTGGCAGGGCAGGAAACACCATATATTTT.

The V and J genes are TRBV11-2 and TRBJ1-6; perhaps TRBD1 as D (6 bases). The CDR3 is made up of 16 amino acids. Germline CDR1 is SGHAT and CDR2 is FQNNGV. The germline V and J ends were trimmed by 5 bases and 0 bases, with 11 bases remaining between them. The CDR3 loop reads CASSRTASSYNSPLHF. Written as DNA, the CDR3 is TGTGCCAGCAGCAGGACAGCAAGCTCCTATAATTCACCCCTCCACTTT.

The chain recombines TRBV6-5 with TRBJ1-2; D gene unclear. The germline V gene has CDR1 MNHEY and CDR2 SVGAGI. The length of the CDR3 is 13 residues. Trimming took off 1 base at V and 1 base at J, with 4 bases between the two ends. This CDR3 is CASSYYGNYGYTF. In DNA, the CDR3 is TGTGCCAGCAGTTACTACGGTAACTATGGCTACACCTTC.

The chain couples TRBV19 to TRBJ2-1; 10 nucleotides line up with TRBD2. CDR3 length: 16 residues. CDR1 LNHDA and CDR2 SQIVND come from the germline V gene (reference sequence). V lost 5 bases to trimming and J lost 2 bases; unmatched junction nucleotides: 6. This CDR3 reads CASSFLSGGPYNEQFF. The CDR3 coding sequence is TGTGCCAGTAGTTTCCTTAGCGGGGGGCCCTACAATGAGCAGTTCTTC.

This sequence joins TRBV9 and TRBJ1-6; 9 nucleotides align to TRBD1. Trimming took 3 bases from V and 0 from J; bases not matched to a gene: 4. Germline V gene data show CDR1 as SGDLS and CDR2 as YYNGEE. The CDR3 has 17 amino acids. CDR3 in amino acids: CASSGTGGYSYNSPLHF. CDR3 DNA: TGTGCCAGCAGCGGAACAGGGGGCTACTCCTATAATTCACCCCTCCACTTT.

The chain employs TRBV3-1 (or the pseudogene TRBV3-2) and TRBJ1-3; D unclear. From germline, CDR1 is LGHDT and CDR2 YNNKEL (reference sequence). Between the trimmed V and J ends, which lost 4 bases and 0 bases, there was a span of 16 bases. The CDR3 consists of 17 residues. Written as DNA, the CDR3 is TGTGCCAGCAGCCCGTCCGGGAGGGTCCTCTCTGGAAACACCATATATTTT. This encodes CASSPSGRVLSGNTIYF.

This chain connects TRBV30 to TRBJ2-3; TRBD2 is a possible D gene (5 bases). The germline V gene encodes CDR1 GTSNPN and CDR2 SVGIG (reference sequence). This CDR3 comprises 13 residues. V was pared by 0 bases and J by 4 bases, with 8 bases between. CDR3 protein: CAWSVNGADTQYF. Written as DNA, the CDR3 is TGTGCCTGGAGTGTCAACGGGGCAGATACGCAGTATTTT.

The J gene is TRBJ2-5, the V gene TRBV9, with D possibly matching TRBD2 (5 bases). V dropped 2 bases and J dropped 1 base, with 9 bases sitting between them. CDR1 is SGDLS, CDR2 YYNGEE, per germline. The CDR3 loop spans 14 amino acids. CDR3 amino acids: CASSVSGPQETQYF. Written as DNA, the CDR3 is TGTGCCAGCAGCGTCAGCGGTCCCCAAGAGACCCAGTACTTC.

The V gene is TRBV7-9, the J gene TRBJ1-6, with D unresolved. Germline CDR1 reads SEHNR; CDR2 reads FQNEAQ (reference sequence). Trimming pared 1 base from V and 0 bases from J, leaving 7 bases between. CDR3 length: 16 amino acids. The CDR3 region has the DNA TGTGCCAGCAGCTTAGATGGGAGCTCCTATAATTCACCCCTCCACTTT. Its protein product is CASSLDGSSYNSPLHF.

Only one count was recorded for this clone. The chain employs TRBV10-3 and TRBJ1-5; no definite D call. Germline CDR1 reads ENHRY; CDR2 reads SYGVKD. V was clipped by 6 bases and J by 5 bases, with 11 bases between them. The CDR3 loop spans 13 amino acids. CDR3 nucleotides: TGTGCCATCAGCCCCCGAGGCGATCAGCCCCAGCATTTT. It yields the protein CAISPRGDQPQHF.